There are a few counts of the clone carrying this T cell receptor (beta chain). The antigen remains undetermined. CDR1 is KGHSH and CDR2 is LQKENI in the germline V gene. V gave up 0 bases and J gave up 4 bases; unmatched junction bases: 6. CDR3 length: 16 amino acids. The entry originates in a study of CD8+CD57+ T cells in acquired aplastic anemia. Genomic DNA constituted the template upon which TCR beta VDJ and CDR3 profiling was performed. TCRdb processed the reads anew with MiXCR; each CDR3 protein has one entry. Here the sample spans around 200,000 distinct CDR3 sequences, around 59% being singletons. Overall study results and limits: Comparison of patients with controls identified around 31 shared CD8+ CDR3 sequences.

The material sequenced was sorted CD4+, CD8+, or CD8+CD57+ T cells (not recorded which) from PBMCs. The TCR sequence derives from a human donor in good health, serving as a control. This chain connects TRBV18 to TRBJ1-3, with 7 bases fitting TRBD1. The CDR3 nucleotides read TGTGCCAGCTCACCACCGGGGGACAGTTTCGGAAACACCATATATTTT. Translated, it gives CASSPPGDSFGNTIYF.